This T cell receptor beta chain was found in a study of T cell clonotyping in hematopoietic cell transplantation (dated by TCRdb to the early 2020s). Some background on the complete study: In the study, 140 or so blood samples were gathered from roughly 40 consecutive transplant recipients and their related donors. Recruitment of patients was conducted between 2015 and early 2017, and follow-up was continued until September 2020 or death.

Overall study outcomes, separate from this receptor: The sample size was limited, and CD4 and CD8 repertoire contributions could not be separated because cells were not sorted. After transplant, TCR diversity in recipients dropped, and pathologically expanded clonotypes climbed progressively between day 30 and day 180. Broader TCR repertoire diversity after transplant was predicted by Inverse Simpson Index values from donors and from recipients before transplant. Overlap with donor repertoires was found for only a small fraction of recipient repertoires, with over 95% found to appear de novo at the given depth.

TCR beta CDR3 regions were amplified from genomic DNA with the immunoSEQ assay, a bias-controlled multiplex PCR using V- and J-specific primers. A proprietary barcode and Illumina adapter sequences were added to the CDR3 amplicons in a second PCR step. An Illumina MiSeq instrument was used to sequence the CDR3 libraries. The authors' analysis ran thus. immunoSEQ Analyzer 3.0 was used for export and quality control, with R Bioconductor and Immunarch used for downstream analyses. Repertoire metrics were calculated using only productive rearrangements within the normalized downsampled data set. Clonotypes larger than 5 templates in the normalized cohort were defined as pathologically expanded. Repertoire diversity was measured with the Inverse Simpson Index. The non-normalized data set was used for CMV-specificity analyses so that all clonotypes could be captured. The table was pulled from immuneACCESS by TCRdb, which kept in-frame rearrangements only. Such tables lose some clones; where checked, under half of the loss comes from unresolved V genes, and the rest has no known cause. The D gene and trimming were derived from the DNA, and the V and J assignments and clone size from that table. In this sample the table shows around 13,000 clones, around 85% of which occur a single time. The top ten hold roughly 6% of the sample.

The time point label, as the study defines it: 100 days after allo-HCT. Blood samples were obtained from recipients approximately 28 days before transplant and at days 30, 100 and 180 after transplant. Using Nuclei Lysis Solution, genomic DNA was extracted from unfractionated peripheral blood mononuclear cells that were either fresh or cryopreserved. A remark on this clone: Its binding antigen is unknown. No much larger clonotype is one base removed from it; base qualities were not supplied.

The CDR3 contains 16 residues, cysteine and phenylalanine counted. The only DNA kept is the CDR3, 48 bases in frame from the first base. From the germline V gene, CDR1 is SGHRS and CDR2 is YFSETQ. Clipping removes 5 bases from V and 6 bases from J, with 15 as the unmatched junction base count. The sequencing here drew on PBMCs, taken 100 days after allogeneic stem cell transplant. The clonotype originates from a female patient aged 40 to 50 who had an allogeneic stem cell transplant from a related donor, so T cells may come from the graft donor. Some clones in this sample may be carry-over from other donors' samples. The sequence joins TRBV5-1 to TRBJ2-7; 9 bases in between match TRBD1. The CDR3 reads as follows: CASSFRVGQGPAEQYF. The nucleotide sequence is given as TGCGCCAGCAGTTTCCGGGTGGGACAGGGCCCTGCCGAGCAGTACTTC.